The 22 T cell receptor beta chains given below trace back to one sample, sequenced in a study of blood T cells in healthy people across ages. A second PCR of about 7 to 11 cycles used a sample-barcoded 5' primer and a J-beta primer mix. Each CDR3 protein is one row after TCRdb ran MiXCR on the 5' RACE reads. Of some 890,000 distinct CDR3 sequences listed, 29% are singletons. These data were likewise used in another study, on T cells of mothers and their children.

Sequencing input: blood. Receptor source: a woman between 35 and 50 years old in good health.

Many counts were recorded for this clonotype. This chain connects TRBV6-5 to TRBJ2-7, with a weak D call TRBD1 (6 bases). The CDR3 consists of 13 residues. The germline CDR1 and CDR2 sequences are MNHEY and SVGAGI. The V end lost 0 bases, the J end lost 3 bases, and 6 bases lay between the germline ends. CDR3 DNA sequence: TGTGCCAGCAGTTACTCACAGGGCTACGAGCAGTACTTC. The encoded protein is CASSYSQGYEQYF.

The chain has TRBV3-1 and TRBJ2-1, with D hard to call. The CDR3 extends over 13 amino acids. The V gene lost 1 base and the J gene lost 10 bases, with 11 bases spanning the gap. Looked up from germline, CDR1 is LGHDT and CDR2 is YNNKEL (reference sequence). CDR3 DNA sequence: TGTGCCAGCAGCCAAGCTGTTTCCTACGAGCAGTTCTTC. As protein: CASSQAVSYEQFF.

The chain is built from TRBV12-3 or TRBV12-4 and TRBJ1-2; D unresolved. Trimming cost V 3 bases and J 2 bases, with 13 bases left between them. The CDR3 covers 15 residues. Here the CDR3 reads CASSFSRRWNYGYTF. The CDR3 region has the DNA TGTGCCAGCAGTTTCTCCCGGAGGTGGAACTATGGCTACACCTTC.

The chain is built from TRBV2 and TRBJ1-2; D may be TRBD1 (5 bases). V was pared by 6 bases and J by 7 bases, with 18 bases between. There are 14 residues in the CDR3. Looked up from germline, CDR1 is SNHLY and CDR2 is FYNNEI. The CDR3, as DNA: TGTGCCAGCAGGCGGACCGGGACTGGCCGTGGCTACACCTTC. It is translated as CASRRTGTGRGYTF. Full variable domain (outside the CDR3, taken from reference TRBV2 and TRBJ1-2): EPEVTQTPSHQVTQMGQEVILRCVPISNHLYFYWYRQILGQKVEFLVSFYNNEISEKSEIFDDQFSVERPDGSNFTLKIRSTKLEDSAMYFCASRRTGTGRGYTFGSGTRLTVV.

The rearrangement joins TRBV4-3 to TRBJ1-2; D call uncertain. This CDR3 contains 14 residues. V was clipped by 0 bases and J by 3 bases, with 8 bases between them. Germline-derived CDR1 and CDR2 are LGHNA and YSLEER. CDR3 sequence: CASSQEAGDYGYTF. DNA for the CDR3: TGCGCCAGCAGCCAAGAGGCGGGAGACTATGGCTACACCTTC.

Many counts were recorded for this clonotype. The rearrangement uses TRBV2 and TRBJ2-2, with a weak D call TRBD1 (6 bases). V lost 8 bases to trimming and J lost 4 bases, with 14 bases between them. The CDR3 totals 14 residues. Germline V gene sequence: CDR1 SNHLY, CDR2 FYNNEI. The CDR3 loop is CASDNRAGTGELFF. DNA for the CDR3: TGTGCCAGCGACAACAGGGCGGGCACCGGGGAGCTGTTTTTT.

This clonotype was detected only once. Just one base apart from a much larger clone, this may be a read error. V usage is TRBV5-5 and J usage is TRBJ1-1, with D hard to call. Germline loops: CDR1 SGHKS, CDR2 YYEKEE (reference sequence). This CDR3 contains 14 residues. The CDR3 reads CVSSPRTVSTEAFF. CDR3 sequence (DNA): TGTGTCAGCAGCCCCAGGACGGTGAGCACTGAAGCTTTCTTT.

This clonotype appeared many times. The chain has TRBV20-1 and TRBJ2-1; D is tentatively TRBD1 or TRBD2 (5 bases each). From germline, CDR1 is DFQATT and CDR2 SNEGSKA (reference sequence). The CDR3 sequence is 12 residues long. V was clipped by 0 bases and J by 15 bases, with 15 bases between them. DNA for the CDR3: TGCAGTGCTAGAGATTTCGGGGACCGGGCGTTCTTC. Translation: CSARDFGDRAFF.

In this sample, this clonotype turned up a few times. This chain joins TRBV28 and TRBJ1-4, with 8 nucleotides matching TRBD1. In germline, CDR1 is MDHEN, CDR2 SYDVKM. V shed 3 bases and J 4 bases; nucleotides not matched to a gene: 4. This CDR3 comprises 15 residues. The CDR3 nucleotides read TGTGCCAGCAGTTTGGGGGACAGGAGTAATGAAAAACTGTTTTTT. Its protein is CASSLGDRSNEKLFF.

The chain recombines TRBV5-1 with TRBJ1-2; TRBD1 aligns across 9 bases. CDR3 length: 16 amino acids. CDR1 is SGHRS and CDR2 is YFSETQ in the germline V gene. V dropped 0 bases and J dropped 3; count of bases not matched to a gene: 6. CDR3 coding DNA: TGCGCCAGCAGCTTGGTATACAGGGGGCGAGACTATGGCTACACCTTC. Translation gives CASSLVYRGRDYGYTF.

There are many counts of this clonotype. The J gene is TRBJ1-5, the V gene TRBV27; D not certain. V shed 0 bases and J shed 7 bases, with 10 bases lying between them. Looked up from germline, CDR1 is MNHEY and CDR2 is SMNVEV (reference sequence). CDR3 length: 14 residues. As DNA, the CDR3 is TGTGCCAGCAGTTTATCGGCGTCCTACCAGCCCCAGCATTTT. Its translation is CASSLSASYQPQHF.

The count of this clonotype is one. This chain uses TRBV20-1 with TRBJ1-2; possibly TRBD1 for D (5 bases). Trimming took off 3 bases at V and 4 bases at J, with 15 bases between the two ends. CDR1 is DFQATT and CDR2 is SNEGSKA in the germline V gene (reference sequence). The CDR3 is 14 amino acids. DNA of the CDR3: TGCAGTGCTAGGACACGGGACCACCGCTATGGCTACACCTTC. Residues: CSARTRDHRYGYTF.

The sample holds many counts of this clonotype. Here the CDR3 DNA reads TGCGCCAGCAGCCAAGGGCTAGCGGCTTATGAGACCCAGTACTTC. Its translation: CASSQGLAAYETQYF. The chain joins TRBV4-3 to TRBJ2-5; TRBD2 matches at 7 bases. From germline, CDR1 is LGHNA and CDR2 YSLEER. Trimming at V came to 1 base and at J to 5 bases, leaving 7 bases not matched to a gene. The CDR3 spans 15 residues.

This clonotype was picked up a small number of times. The CDR3 nucleotides are TGTGCCAGCAGTCACGGACCGAACCGCGCAGATACGCAGTATTTT. Its translation: CASSHGPNRADTQYF. The rearrangement links TRBV12-3 or TRBV12-4 to TRBJ2-3; no definite D call. The CDR3 length is 15 residues. Trimming pared 5 bases from V and 4 bases from J, leaving 16 bases between.

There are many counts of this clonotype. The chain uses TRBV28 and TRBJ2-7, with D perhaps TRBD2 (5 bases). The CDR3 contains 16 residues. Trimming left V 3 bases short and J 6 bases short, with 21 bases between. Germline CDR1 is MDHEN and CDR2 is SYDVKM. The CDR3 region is CASSFGRLRWTREQYF. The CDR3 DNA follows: TGTGCCAGCAGTTTTGGGAGACTTCGGTGGACCCGCGAGCAGTACTTC.

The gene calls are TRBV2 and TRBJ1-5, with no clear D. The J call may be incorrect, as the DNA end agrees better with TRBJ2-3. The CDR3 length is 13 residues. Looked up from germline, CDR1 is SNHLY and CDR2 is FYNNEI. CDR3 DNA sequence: TGTGCCAGCAGTGTATATACAGCCCAGCCCCAGTATTTT. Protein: CASSVYTAQPQYF.

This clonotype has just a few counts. Here the CDR3 reads CASSSTLPASSYNEQFF. Written as DNA, the CDR3 is TGTGCCAGCAGTTCTACCCTGCCTGCGAGCTCCTACAATGAGCAGTTCTTC. V gene TRBV5-8 combines with J gene TRBJ2-1; D ambiguous. Trimming cost V 5 bases and J 0 bases, with 18 bases left between them. The V gene's germline CDR1 is SGHTS and CDR2 YDEGEE. The CDR3 consists of 17 residues.

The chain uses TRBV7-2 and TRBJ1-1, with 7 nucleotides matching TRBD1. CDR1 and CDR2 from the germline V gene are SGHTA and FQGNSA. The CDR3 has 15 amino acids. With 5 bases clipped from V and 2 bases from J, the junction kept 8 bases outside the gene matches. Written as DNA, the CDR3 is TGTGCCAGCAGCCTATCGTGGACAGGTAACACTGAAGCTTTCTTT. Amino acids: CASSLSWTGNTEAFF.

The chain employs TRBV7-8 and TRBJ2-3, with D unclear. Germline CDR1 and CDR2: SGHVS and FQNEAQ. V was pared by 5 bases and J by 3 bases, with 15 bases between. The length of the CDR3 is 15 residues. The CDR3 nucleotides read TGTGCCAGCAGCCCCCAAGGGCCGTGGACAGATACGCAGTATTTT. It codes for CASSPQGPWTDTQYF. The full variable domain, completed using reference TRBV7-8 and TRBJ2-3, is GAGVSQSPRYKVAKRGQDVALRCDPISGHVSLFWYQQALGQGPEFLTYFQNEAQLDKSGLPSDRFFAERPEGSVSTLKIQRTQQEDSAVYLCASSPQGPWTDTQYFGPGTRLTVL.

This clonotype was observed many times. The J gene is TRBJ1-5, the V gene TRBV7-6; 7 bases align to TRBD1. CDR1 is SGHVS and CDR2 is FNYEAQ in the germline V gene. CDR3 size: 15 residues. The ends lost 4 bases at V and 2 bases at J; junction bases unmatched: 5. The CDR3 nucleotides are TGTGCCAGCAGCTCCACAACAGGGGGCAATCAGCCCCAGCATTTT. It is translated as CASSSTTGGNQPQHF.

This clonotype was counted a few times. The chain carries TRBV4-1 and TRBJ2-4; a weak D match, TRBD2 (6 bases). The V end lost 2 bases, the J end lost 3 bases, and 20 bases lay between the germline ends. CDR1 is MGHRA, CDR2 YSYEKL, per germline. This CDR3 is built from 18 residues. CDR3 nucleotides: TGCGCCAGCAGCCAAATGCGGGGTGCGAAAGAGGGCAAAAACATTCAGTACTTC. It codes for CASSQMRGAKEGKNIQYF.

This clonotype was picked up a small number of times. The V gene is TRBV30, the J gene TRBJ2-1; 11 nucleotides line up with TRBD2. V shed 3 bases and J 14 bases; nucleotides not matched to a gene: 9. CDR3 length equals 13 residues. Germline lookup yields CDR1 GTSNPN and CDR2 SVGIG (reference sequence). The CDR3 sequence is CAWSDSGGAPEFF. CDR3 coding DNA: TGTGCCTGGAGCGATAGCGGGGGGGCTCCGGAGTTCTTC.